This T cell receptor (beta chain) came from a study of identifying expanded T cells in peripheral blood. Whole-study results and caveats: Clone count variance between approximately 2-week samples rose with total template count. Over around two and four weeks, about 17 and 20 clones changed, versus 1.2 between replicates.

Healthy donors had no documented immune events, such as infections, while sampled. CDR1 LGHNA and CDR2 YNFKEQ come from the germline V gene. V lost 1 base and J 5 bases, leaving 3 bases between the germline ends. This CDR3 region has 11 residues. Notes on this clone: Its antigen is still unknown.

Generated by immunoSEQ multiplex PCR, the TCRdb table keeps only in-frame clones and is missing some. The table lists around 90,000 clones, about 91% of them singletons. The chain has TRBV4-2 and TRBJ2-7; no clear D. The specimen sequenced was blood. The receptor comes from a person aged 18 to 70 in good health. CDR3 sequence: CASSQGHEQYF. CDR3 in DNA: TGTGCCAGCAGCCAAGGCCACGAGCAGTACTTC.